The clone carrying this T cell receptor beta chain was found a few times. Its antigen is still unknown. V lost 5 bases to trimming and J lost 10 bases, with 9 bases between them. The CDR3 runs to 11 residues. Germline V gives CDR1 MNHNY, CDR2 SVGAGI (reference sequence). Both TRBC1 and TRBC2 were covered by a beta constant-region primer of two equimolar oligonucleotides. The ligated cDNA underwent four PCR rounds using SP2 and nested alpha and beta constant-region primers. TCRdb redid the calling of the UMI-ligation and nested PCR reads with MiXCR, one entry per CDR3 protein. The table has tens of thousands of distinct CDR3 sequences, less than 15% seen once. CMV status came from CD4+ IFNgamma after overnight CMV lysate stimulation. Four subsets defined by CD45RA and CD27 were sorted after CD3, CD4, CD8 and live/dead staining. This specimen belongs to a study of naive and memory T cell subsets. General study results and limits: No ground truth validated the naive and memory repertoire findings.

Sequenced input: effector memory CD4+ T cells from blood. Subset denoted: effector memory, CD45RA- CD27-. The genes are TRBV6-6 and TRBJ2-1; weak D call: TRBD1 (6 bases). This TCR was sampled from a human donor in good health. CDR3 coding DNA: TGTGCCAGCAGTGGGGACACAGAGCAGTTCTTC. Translation gives CASSGDTEQFF.